The 16 T cell receptor beta chains given below trace back to one sample, sequenced in a study of T cell responses to AZD1222 COVID-19 vaccine. Method: immunoSEQ multiplex PCR; TCRdb's copy keeps in-frame clones and lacks some. This sample carries some 170,000 clones, 70% to 90% of them seen once, and the ten largest clones take roughly 4%. The sample consisted of peripheral blood, taken 28 days after the second dose of the MenACWY control vaccine. These receptor sequences come from an adult who received the MenACWY meningococcal vaccine as a control.

This clone was seen a handful of times. V is TRBV28 and J is TRBJ2-1; D uncertain. The length of the CDR3 is 12 residues. The germline V gene has CDR1 MDHEN and CDR2 SYDVKM. V lost 4 bases and J 7 bases, leaving 8 bases between the germline ends. The CDR3 region has the DNA TGTGCCAGCAGTTCCTTTTGGAATGAGCAGTTCTTC. Translating gives CASSSFWNEQFF.

The chain has TRBV6-5 and TRBJ1-1; the D is unclear. CDR1 is MNHEY, CDR2 SVGAGI, per germline. This CDR3 has 14 amino acids. Trimming shortened V by 8 bases and J by 0 bases, and 13 bases separated the two germline ends. The DNA for the CDR3 is TGTGCCAGCCGGGCTGTTTCCATGAACACTGAAGCTTTCTTT. This translates into CASRAVSMNTEAFF.

The genes are TRBV12-3 or TRBV12-4 and TRBJ1-2; TRBD1 agrees at 8 bases. J gave up 6 bases and V 4 bases, and 4 bases lay outside the gene matches. The CDR3 contains 13 residues. CDR3 region: CASSSGGLNGYTF. The DNA for the CDR3 is TGTGCCAGCAGTTCAGGGGGCTTGAATGGCTACACCTTC.

This rearrangement joins TRBV5-5 to TRBJ2-2, with 11 positions matching TRBD2. Trimming took 7 bases from V and 0 from J; bases not matched to a gene: 2. The CDR3 totals 15 residues. Per germline, CDR1 SGHKS and CDR2 YYEKEE (reference sequence). CDR3 bases: TGTGCCAGCCGACTAGCGGGGTCGAACACCGGGGAGCTGTTTTTT. Protein: CASRLAGSNTGELFF.

This chain links TRBV5-6 with TRBJ1-6; tentatively, D is TRBD1 (5 bases). The CDR3 has 16 residues. Germline CDR1 is SGHDT and CDR2 is YYEEEE. V was shortened by 4 bases and J by 1 base, with 12 bases between the two germline ends. CDR3 in amino acids: CASSPLKGSYNSPLHF. CDR3 nucleotides: TGTGCCAGCAGCCCCCTCAAGGGGTCCTATAATTCACCCCTCCACTTT.

The chain is built from TRBV9 and TRBJ2-7; D is tentatively TRBD1 or TRBD2 (5 bases each). CDR1 is SGDLS, CDR2 YYNGEE, per germline. The CDR3 spans 14 residues. V was pared by 0 bases and J by 3 bases, with 10 bases between. The CDR3 DNA sequence: TGTGCCAGCAGCGTAGGTGTGGGGGTCTACGAGCAGTACTTC. Translation: CASSVGVGVYEQYF.

The genes are TRBV18 and TRBJ1-1, with TRBD1 matching 7 bases. Germline V gene sequence: CDR1 KGHSH, CDR2 LQKENI. CDR3 size: 14 residues. Trimming cost V 4 bases and J 4 bases; bases outside gene matches: 6. The CDR3 bases are TGTGCCAGCTCACGGCTGACAGGGACCACTGAAGCTTTCTTT. Amino acid sequence: CASSRLTGTTEAFF.

This clone was counted only a few times. This chain joins TRBV19 and TRBJ2-1; TRBD2 matches at 13 bases. Germline assignment: CDR1 LNHDA and CDR2 SQIVND (reference sequence). There are 18 residues in the CDR3. V was clipped by 10 bases and J by 4 bases; unmatched bases: 16. The CDR3: CATTARTSGSLPYNEQFF. The CDR3 DNA sequence: TGTGCCACCACTGCCAGGACTAGCGGGAGCCTCCCTTACAATGAGCAGTTCTTC.

The rearrangement uses TRBV19 and TRBJ1-2; D is undetermined. With 3 bases removed from V and 4 bases from J, the gap between germline ends came to 15 bases. Germline V gene sequence: CDR1 LNHDA, CDR2 SQIVND (reference sequence). The CDR3 runs to 15 residues. The CDR3 region has the DNA TGTGCCAGTAGTATCTTATCGGAGGCAGGCTATGGCTACACCTTC. As protein: CASSILSEAGYGYTF.

For the CDR3, the DNA is TGTGCCAGCAGTTTCGGTCCAGGCAGGGCAAATGAGCAGTTCTTC. Its protein is CASSFGPGRANEQFF. The chain is built from TRBV28 and TRBJ2-1; a possible D gene is TRBD1 (5 bases). Trimming removed 3 bases at V and 7 bases at J, with 16 bases between. CDR1 and CDR2 (germline): MDHEN, SYDVKM. This CDR3 contains 15 residues.

The chain is built from TRBV15 and TRBJ2-6; D ambiguous. The CDR3 contains 15 residues. Germline loops: CDR1 LNHNV, CDR2 YYDKDF (reference sequence). V gave up 4 bases and J gave up 4 bases, with 11 bases separating them. CDR3 nucleotide sequence: TGTGCCACCAGCACCCGGGTCGCGGGGGCCAACGTCCTGACTTTC. Translated, it gives CATSTRVAGANVLTF.

The gene calls are TRBV14 and TRBJ2-7; D possibly corresponds to TRBD2 (6 bases). This CDR3 has 14 residues. V was shortened by 5 bases and J by 2 bases, with 13 bases between the two germline ends. Looked up from germline, CDR1 is SGHDN and CDR2 is FVKESK. CDR3: CASSALAGTYEQYF. CDR3 bases: TGTGCCAGCAGCGCCCTGGCGGGAACCTACGAGCAGTACTTC.

The chain is built from TRBV7-2 and TRBJ2-7; D gene uncertain. Per the germline V gene, CDR1 is SGHTA and CDR2 is FQGNSA. There are 12 residues in the CDR3. With 6 bases removed from V and 6 bases from J, the gap between germline ends came to 12 bases. The CDR3 sequence is CASSDGDSEQYF. CDR3 nucleotides: TGTGCCAGCAGTGATGGGGATTCCGAGCAGTACTTC. Based on the CDR3 plus reference TRBV7-2 and TRBJ2-7, the full variable domain is GAGVSQSPSNKVTEKGKDVELRCDPISGHTALYWYRQSLGQGLEFLIYFQGNSAPDKSGLPSDRFSAERTGGSVSTLTIQRTQQEDSAVYLCASSDGDSEQYFGPGTRLTVT.

V is TRBV7-8 and J is TRBJ2-7, with 10 bases matching TRBD1. V shed 5 bases and J 6 bases; nucleotides not matched to a gene: 7. The V gene's germline CDR1 is SGHVS and CDR2 FQNEAQ. This CDR3 comprises 14 residues. The CDR3 nucleotides are TGTGCCAGCAGCCGAGGGACAGGGGATGCCGAGCAGTACTTC. Amino acid sequence: CASSRGTGDAEQYF.

The J gene is TRBJ1-4, the V gene TRBV18, with D uncertain. The germline V and J ends were trimmed by 1 base and 6 bases, with 6 bases remaining between them. CDR1 and CDR2 from the germline V gene are KGHSH and LQKENI. The CDR3 has 13 residues. The CDR3 DNA reads as TGTGCCAGCTCACCACGGAGTGATGAAAAACTGTTTTTT. It yields the protein CASSPRSDEKLFF. The complete variable domain, with remaining parts taken from reference TRBV18 and TRBJ1-4, reads NAGVMQNPRHLVRRRGQEARLRCSPMKGHSHVYWYRQLPEEGLKFMVYLQKENIIDESGMPKERFSAEFPKEGPSILRIQQVVRGDSAAYFCASSPRSDEKLFFGSGTQLSVL.

This clone was detected a few times. This sequence joins TRBV28 and TRBJ2-1; 13 nucleotides match TRBD2. V lost 6 bases to trimming and J lost 0 bases; unmatched junction nucleotides: 11. CDR1 and CDR2 from the germline V gene are MDHEN and SYDVKM. CDR3 length equals 19 residues. The DNA for the CDR3 is TGTGCCAGCAGCCCATATTCACTAGCGGGAGGGCCCTCCTACAATGAGCAGTTCTTC. The encoded protein is CASSPYSLAGGPSYNEQFF.